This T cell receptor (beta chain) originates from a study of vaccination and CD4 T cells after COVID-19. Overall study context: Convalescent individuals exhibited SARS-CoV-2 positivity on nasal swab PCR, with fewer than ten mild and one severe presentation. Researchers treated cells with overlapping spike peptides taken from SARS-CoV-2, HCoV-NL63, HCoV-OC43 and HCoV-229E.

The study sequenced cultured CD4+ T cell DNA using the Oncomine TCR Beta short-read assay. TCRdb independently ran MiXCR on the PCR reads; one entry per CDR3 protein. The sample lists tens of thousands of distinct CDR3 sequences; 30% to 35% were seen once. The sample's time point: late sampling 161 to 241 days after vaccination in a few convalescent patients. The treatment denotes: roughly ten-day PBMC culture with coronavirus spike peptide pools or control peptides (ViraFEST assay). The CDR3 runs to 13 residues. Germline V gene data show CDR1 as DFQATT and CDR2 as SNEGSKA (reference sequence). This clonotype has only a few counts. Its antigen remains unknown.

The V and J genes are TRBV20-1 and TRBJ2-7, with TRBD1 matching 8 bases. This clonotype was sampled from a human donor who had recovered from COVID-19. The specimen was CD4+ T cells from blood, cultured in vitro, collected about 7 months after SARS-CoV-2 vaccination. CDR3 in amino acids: CSCGRGLMSEQYF. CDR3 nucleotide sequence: TGCAGCTGTGGCAGGGGGCTAATGAGCGAGCAGTACTTC.